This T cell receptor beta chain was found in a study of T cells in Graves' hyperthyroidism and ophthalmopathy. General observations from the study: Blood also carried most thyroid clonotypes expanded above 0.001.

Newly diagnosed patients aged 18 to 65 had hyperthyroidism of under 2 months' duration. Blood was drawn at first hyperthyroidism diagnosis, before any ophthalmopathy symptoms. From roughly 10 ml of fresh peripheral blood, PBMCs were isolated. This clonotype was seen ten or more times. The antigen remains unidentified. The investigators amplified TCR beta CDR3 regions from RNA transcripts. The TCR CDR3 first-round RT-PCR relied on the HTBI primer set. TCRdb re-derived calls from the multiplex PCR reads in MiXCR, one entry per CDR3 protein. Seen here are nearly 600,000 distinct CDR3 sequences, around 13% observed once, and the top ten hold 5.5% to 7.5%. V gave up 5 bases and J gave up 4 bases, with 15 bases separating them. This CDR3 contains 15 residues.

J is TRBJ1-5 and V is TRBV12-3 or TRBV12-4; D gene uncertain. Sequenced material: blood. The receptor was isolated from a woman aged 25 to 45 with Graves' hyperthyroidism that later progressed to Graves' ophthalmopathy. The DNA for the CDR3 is TGTGCCAGCAGTGTAGGACTCCAGAGAAATCAGCCCCAGCATTTT. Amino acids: CASSVGLQRNQPQHF.